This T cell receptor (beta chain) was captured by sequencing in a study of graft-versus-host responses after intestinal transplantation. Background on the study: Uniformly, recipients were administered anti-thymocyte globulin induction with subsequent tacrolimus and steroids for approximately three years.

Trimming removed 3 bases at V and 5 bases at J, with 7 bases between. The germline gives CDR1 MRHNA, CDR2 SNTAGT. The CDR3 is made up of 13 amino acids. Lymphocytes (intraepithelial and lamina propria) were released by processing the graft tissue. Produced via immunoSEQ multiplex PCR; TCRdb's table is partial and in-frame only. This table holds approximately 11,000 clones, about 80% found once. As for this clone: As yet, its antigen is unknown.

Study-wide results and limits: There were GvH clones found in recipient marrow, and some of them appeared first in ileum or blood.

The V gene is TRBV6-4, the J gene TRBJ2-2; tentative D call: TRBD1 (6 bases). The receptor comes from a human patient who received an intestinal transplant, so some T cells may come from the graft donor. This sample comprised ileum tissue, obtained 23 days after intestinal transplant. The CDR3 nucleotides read TGTGCCAGCAGTGAAACAGGGACCGGGGAGCTGTTTTTT. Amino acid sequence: CASSETGTGELFF.